This T cell receptor beta chain is drawn from a study of blood T cell repertoires in COVID-19. The overall study: Material from acute and convalescent COVID-19 was sourced from the United States, Italy and Spain.

Either two negative PCRs, clearance, or symptom resolution qualified Cohort 3 donors as recovered. This clone was seen only once. The germline CDR1 and CDR2 sequences are SGHRS and YFSETQ. The V and J ends lost 4 bases and 2 bases, in that order; junction bases with no gene match: 7. The CDR3 is 16 amino acids. Original processing methods: Nucleated cell counts were estimated from reference gene primer amplification. The protocol was immunoSEQ multiplex PCR, while the TCRdb copy is restricted to in-frame clones and leaves out a portion. V and J calls and clone size follow that table, whereas D and trimming were derived from the DNA. This table holds some 200,000 clones, around 90% found once.

The rearrangement links TRBV5-1 to TRBJ2-7; 12 bases are shared with TRBD1. Specimen: PBMCs or T cells enriched from blood (not recorded which). The TCR comes from a woman younger than 45 who had recovered from COVID-19. The CDR3 protein is CASSLNRDRGPYEQYF. CDR3 sequence (DNA): TGCGCCAGCAGCCTAAACCGGGACAGGGGGCCCTACGAGCAGTACTTC.